This TCR beta chain was documented in a study of blood T cell repertoires in COVID-19. Seattle patients were enrolled while actively infected and followed longitudinally. Clones were sequenced by immunoSEQ multiplex PCR, and TCRdb holds only the in-frame ones, with some missing. The sample holds about 370,000 clones, 89% seen once. CDR1 MNHNS and CDR2 SASEGT come from the germline V gene. The CDR3 loop spans 13 amino acids. V was clipped by 3 bases and J by 3 bases, with 9 bases between them. This chain uses TRBV6-1 with TRBJ2-7, with TRBD1 as a possible D gene (6 bases). Sequences were obtained from peripheral blood. The sequence was collected from a woman aged 25 to 39 with COVID-19, enrolled during active disease. The CDR3 sequence: CASSEGARYEQYF. CDR3 DNA sequence: TGTGCCAGCAGTGAGGGGGCCCGCTACGAGCAGTACTTC.